This is a list of T cell receptor beta chains from one sample in a study of blood T cell repertoires in COVID-19. The method was immunoSEQ multiplex PCR; TCRdb's version includes in-frame clones alone and lacks a portion of them. The sample records 100,000 to 150,000 clones, approximately 85% being singletons. The material sequenced was peripheral blood. The receptors stem from an elderly woman with acute or convalescent COVID-19. Each CDR3 is given with its conserved first and last residue. A D gene is named only where the DNA matches it firmly. Only part of the rows carry a size: once, few, many, or a class if the clone is expanded.

cdr3_aa,cdr3_nt,j_call,d_call,v_call,clone_size
CATSRAPDSTNYGYTF,TGTGCCACCAGCAGAGCCCCCGACAGTACTAACTATGGCTACACCTTC,TRBJ1-2,-,TRBV15,-
CASSSLPAEAFF,TGTGCCAGCAGTTCCCTTCCTGCTGAAGCTTTCTTT,TRBJ1-1,-,TRBV28,-
CASSLRASSAGGNNEQFF,TGTGCCAGCAGCTTAAGGGCTTCCTCCGCGGGGGGGAACAATGAGCAGTTCTTC,TRBJ2-1,TRBD2,TRBV7-3,-
CASSPVRSGNTIYF,TGTGCCAGCTCACCAGTTAGATCTGGAAACACCATATATTTT,TRBJ1-3,-,TRBV18,-
CASSSQTSGGAGRTDTQYF,TGTGCCAGCAGCTCCCAAACTAGCGGGGGGGCCGGGCGCACAGATACGCAGTATTTT,TRBJ2-3,TRBD2,TRBV7-6,-
CASSMTGNYGYTF,TGTGCCAGTAGTATGACAGGGAACTATGGCTACACCTTC,TRBJ1-2,TRBD1,TRBV19,-
CASSSRGTWAFF,TGTGCCAGCAGCTCGAGGGGGACGTGGGCTTTCTTT,TRBJ1-1,-,TRBV11-2,-
CASSYSVGSSGNTIYF,TGTGCCAGCAGTTACTCCGTGGGCAGCTCTGGAAACACCATATATTTT,TRBJ1-3,-,TRBV6-5,few
CASSSTGTGLSPLHF,TGTGCCAGCAGTTCCACCGGGACAGGGCTCTCACCCCTCCACTTT,TRBJ1-6,TRBD1,TRBV5-4,-
CASSPTTGAATEAFF,TGCGCCAGCAGCCCAACGACAGGGGCGGCCACTGAAGCTTTCTTT,TRBJ1-1,TRBD1,TRBV5-1,-
CASRAANTGELFF,TGTGCCAGCAGGGCCGCGAACACCGGGGAGCTGTTTTTT,TRBJ2-2,-,TRBV6-5,-
CASSFRGTETQYF,TGTGCCAGCAGTTTCCGGGGAACAGAGACCCAGTACTTC,TRBJ2-5,-,TRBV12-3/TRBV12-4,-
CASSVPGTDTQYF,TGTGCCAGCAGTGTCCCCGGCACAGATACGCAGTATTTT,TRBJ2-3,-,TRBV2,-
CASSVGTGTYEQYF,TGTGCCAGCAGTGTCGGGACAGGGACCTACGAGCAGTACTTC,TRBJ2-7,TRBD1,TRBV2,-
CASSPRSWVQLAKNIQYF,TGTGCCAGCAGTCCTCGCAGTTGGGTACAGTTAGCCAAAAACATTCAGTACTTC,TRBJ2-4,-,TRBV28,-
CASSFGGTIRFF,TGTGCCAGCAGCTTCGGTGGGACAATACGGTTCTTC,TRBJ2-1,-,TRBV7-2,-
CASSPRGEQFF,TGTGCCAGCAGCCCCCGGGGGGAGCAGTTCTTC,TRBJ2-1,-,TRBV7-9,-